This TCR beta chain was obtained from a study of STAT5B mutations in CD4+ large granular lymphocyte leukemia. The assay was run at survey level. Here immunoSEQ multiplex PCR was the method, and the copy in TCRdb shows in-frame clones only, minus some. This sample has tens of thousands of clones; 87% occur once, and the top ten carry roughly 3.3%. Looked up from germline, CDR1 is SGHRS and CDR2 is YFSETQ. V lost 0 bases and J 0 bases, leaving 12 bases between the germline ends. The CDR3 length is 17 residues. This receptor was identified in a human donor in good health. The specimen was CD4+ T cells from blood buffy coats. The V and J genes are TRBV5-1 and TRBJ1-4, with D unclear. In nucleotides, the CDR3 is TGCGCCAGCAGCTTGGCCTGGCCACCTGCAACTAATGAAAAACTGTTTTTT. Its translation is CASSLAWPPATNEKLFF. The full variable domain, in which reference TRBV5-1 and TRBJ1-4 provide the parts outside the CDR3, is KAGVTQTPRYLIKTRGQQVTLSCSPISGHRSVSWYQQTPGQGLQFLFEYFSETQRNKGNFPGRFSGRQFSNSRSEMNVSTLELGDSALYLCASSLAWPPATNEKLFFGSGTQLSVL.